This passage covers 16 T cell receptor beta chains from one sample sequenced in a study of blood T cell repertoires in COVID-19. The repertoire was sequenced with immunoSEQ multiplex PCR; TCRdb's copy has only in-frame clones and lacks some. There are about 96,000 clones in the sample; around 90% occur only once, and around 4.2% lies in the top ten. Sequenced input: peripheral blood. Receptor source: a human donor with COVID-19, enrolled during active disease. The donor label of this sample is uncertain.

The J gene is TRBJ2-5, the V gene TRBV10-3, with 10 nucleotides matching TRBD2. The trim removed 2 bases at V and 1 base at J, leaving 1 base unmatched. The CDR3 is 15 amino acids. Germline V CDR1 and CDR2: ENHRY, SYGVKD. The CDR3 sequence is CAISETSGTQETQYF. The CDR3 DNA is TGTGCCATCAGTGAGACTAGCGGGACCCAAGAGACCCAGTACTTC.

The rearrangement uses TRBV30 and TRBJ2-7; D is uncertain. This CDR3 is 13 amino acids long. The germline V and J ends were trimmed by 2 bases and 3 bases, with 11 bases remaining between them. CDR1 and CDR2 from the germline V gene are GTSNPN and SVGIG (reference sequence). The CDR3 sequence is CAWSQAPLYEQYF. The CDR3 DNA sequence: TGTGCCTGGAGTCAAGCCCCCCTCTACGAGCAGTACTTC. Filled out from reference TRBV30 and TRBJ2-7, the complete variable domain reads SQTIHQWPATLVQPVGSPLSLECTVEGTSNPNLYWYRQAAGRGLQLLFYSVGIGQISSEVPQNLSASRPQDRQFILSSKKLLLSDSGFYLCAWSQAPLYEQYFGPGTRLTVT.

This chain uses TRBV11-1 with TRBJ1-6; no definite D call. V was clipped by 3 bases and J by 8 bases, with 11 bases between them. Per germline, CDR1 SGHAT and CDR2 FQDESV (reference sequence). CDR3 size: 14 residues. DNA of the CDR3: TGTGCCAGCAGCTTCGAACTCACGGATTCACCCCTCCACTTT. Its protein is CASSFELTDSPLHF.

CDR3 protein: CASSLARQTNTGELFF. The CDR3, as DNA: TGTGCCAGCAGCTTAGCGCGGCAGACGAACACCGGGGAGCTGTTTTTT. The chain combines TRBV7-2 with TRBJ2-2; D unresolved. CDR3 size: 16 residues. V lost 0 bases, J lost 0 bases, and 8 bases lay in between. Germline assignment: CDR1 SGHTA and CDR2 FQGNSA.

The chain combines TRBV3-1 (or the pseudogene TRBV3-2) with TRBJ1-4; maybe TRBD1 (5 bases). V was pared by 3 bases and J by 6 bases, with 11 bases between. Germline assignment: CDR1 LGHDT and CDR2 YNNKEL (reference sequence). The CDR3 loop spans 14 amino acids. CDR3 sequence (DNA): TGTGCCAGCAGCCATCGACAGATTGATGAAAAACTGTTTTTT. Amino acids: CASSHRQIDEKLFF.

The chain carries TRBV11-3 and TRBJ2-1; a weak D match, TRBD2 (6 bases). The V and J ends lost 5 bases and 3 bases respectively, with 11 bases between them. Germline V gives CDR1 SGHNT, CDR2 YENEEA. There are 14 residues in the CDR3. Here the CDR3 DNA reads TGTGCCAGCAGCGGACGGGAGAACTACAATGAGCAGTTCTTC. This gives the protein CASSGRENYNEQFF.

J is TRBJ1-2 and V is TRBV19; 8 bases match TRBD1. CDR3 size: 14 residues. Germline V CDR1 and CDR2: LNHDA, SQIVND (reference sequence). V was clipped by 5 bases and J by 4 bases; unmatched bases: 6. This CDR3 reads CASSGAGGGYGYTF. As DNA, the CDR3 is TGTGCCAGTAGTGGGGCAGGGGGCGGCTATGGCTACACCTTC.

This rearrangement joins TRBV19 to TRBJ1-2; D gene ambiguous. CDR3 length equals 14 residues. CDR1 is LNHDA, CDR2 SQIVND, per germline (reference sequence). Trimming took off 7 bases at V and 4 bases at J, with 16 bases between the two ends. In DNA, the CDR3 is TGTGCCAGTACCGCGGTTGGGTTATCCTATGGCTACACCTTC. Encoded protein: CASTAVGLSYGYTF.

J is TRBJ2-7 and V is TRBV5-5; maybe TRBD1 (6 bases). V dropped 4 bases and J dropped 2 bases, with 16 bases sitting between them. This CDR3 comprises 15 residues. Germline-derived CDR1 and CDR2 are SGHKS and YYEKEE (reference sequence). CDR3 sequence: CASSQTGLDPYEQYF. The CDR3 nucleotides are TGTGCCAGCAGCCAGACAGGCTTAGATCCCTACGAGCAGTACTTC.

This rearrangement joins TRBV24-1 to TRBJ2-3; 9 nucleotides align to TRBD1. Germline CDR1 reads KGHDR; CDR2 reads SFDVKD. V lost 7 bases and J lost 10; bases outside the gene matches: 14. This CDR3 has 15 residues. CDR3 residues: CATSGVTGGADAQYF. CDR3 nucleotides: TGTGCCACCAGCGGCGTTACAGGGGGCGCGGATGCGCAGTATTTT.

CDR3 region: CASSLDRDNTIYF. The CDR3 nucleotides read TGCGCCAGCAGCTTGGACAGGGACAACACCATATATTTT. The rearrangement joins TRBV5-1 to TRBJ1-3, with a possible D match to TRBD1 (6 bases). Germline assignment: CDR1 SGHRS and CDR2 YFSETQ. The CDR3 is 13 residues long. Trimming pared 0 bases from V and 7 bases from J, leaving 8 bases between.

This rearrangement joins TRBV5-1 to TRBJ1-6, with TRBD1 matching over 7 bases. Trimming at V came to 4 bases and at J to 7 bases, leaving 8 bases not matched to a gene. The CDR3 is 15 residues long. The germline CDR1 and CDR2 sequences are SGHRS and YFSETQ. As DNA, the CDR3 is TGCGCCAGCAGCACTACGACAGGGTCCAATTCACCCCTCCACTTT. Translating gives CASSTTTGSNSPLHF.

The chain employs TRBV10-3 and TRBJ1-6; D is possibly TRBD1 (5 bases). CDR1 and CDR2 from the germline V gene are ENHRY and SYGVKD. The CDR3 runs 16 residues. With 3 bases removed from V and 7 bases from J, the gap between germline ends came to 16 bases. This CDR3 is CAISDPRGNENSPLHF. CDR3 sequence (DNA): TGTGCCATCAGTGATCCTAGGGGAAATGAGAATTCACCCCTCCACTTT.

The chain employs TRBV29-1 and TRBJ2-1; no clear D gene. V lost 2 bases, J lost 5 bases, and 7 bases lay in between. This CDR3 contains 12 residues. The germline V gene has CDR1 SQVTM and CDR2 ANQGSEA. CDR3 nucleotide sequence: TGCAGCGTTGAACCAGTCGACAATGAGCAGTTCTTC. Translation: CSVEPVDNEQFF.

CDR3: CASSSTGDKLFF. DNA for the CDR3: TGTGCCAGCAGTTCGACAGGGGATAAACTGTTTTTT. The V gene is TRBV6-5, the J gene TRBJ1-4; 8 nucleotides agree with TRBD1. The CDR3 contains 12 residues. CDR1 is MNHEY and CDR2 is SVGAGI in the germline V gene. Trimming took 4 bases from V and 11 from J; bases not matched to a gene: 3.

V is TRBV6-4 and J is TRBJ1-1, with TRBD1 matching 9 bases. There are 16 residues in the CDR3. Germline V lookup: CDR1 MRHNA, CDR2 SNTAGT. Germline trimming cut 8 bases from V and 4 bases from J; bases unmatched to any gene: 14. CDR3 nucleotides: TGTGCCAGCTACTACGTTATCCGGGACAGGGCCACTGAAGCTTTCTTT. Its protein product is CASYYVIRDRATEAFF.